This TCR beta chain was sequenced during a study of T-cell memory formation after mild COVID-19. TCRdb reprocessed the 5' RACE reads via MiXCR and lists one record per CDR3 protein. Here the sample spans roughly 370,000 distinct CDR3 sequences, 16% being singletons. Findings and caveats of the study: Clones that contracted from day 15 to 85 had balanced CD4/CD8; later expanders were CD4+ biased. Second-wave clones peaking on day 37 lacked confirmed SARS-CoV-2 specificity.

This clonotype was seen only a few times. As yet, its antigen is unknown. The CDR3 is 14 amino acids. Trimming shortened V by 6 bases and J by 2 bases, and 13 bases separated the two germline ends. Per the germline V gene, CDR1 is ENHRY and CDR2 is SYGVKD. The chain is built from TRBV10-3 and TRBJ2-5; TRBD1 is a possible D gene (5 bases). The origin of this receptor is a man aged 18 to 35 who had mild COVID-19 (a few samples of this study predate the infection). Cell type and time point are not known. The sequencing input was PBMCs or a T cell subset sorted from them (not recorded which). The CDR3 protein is CAISRATLQETQYF. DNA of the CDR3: TGTGCCATCAGCAGGGCGACCCTACAAGAGACCCAGTACTTC.